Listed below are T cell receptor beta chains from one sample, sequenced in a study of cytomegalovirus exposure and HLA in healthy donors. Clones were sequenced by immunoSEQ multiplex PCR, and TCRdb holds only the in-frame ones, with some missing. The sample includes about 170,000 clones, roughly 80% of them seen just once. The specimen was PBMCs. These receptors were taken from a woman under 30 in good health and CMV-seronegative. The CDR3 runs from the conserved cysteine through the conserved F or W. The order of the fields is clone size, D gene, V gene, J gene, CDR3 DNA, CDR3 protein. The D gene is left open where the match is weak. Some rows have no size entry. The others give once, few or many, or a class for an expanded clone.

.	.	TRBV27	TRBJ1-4	TGTGCCAGCAGTCCGTCAACGGACTTATGGGAAAAACTGTTTTTT	CASSPSTDLWEKLFF
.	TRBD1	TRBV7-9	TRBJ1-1	TGTTCCAGCAGCTCAATACAGGGGGCCGAGACTGAAGCTTTCTTT	CSSSSIQGAETEAFF
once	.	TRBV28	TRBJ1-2	TGTGCCAGCGGTCACCTCCCAGGGGTGGGGTCCTATGGCTACACCTTC	CASGHLPGVGSYGYTF
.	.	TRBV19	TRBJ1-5	TGTGCCAGTAGTACTCAGCGAAATCAGCCCCAGCATTTT	CASSTQRNQPQHF
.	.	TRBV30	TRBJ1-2	TGTGCCTGGACCCAAGACAGTAACTATGGCTACACCTTC	CAWTQDSNYGYTF
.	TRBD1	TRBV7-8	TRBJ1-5	TGTGCCAGCAGCTCACGACAGGGCCGGCAGCCCCAGCATTTT	CASSSRQGRQPQHF
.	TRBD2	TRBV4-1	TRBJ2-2	TGCGCCAGCAGCCAAGATGCGGGAGGAACGAACACCGGGGAGCTGTTTTTT	CASSQDAGGTNTGELFF
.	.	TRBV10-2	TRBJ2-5	TGCGCCAGCAGTGAGGCTCTCTCAGGTGTCCAAGAGACCCAGTACTTC	CASSEALSGVQETQYF
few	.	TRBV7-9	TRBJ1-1	TGTGCCAGCAGCTTAGCTTTGGATCCGGGGAACACTGAAGCTTTCTTT	CASSLALDPGNTEAFF
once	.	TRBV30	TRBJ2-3	TGTGCCTGGAGTGTACTTGTTTTAGATACGCAGTATTTT	CAWSVLVLDTQYF
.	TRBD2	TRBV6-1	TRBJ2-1	TGTGCCAGCAGTGAATATTACTTTGGACTAGCGGTCCACAATGAGCAGTTCTTC	CASSEYYFGLAVHNEQFF
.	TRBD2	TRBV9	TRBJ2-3	TGTGCCAGCAGCGTAGGGGTCGGGAGGGCCACAGATACGCAGTATTTT	CASSVGVGRATDTQYF
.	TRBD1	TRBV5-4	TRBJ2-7	TGTGCCAGCAGCCCCCAGGGACAGATGGCCTACGAGCAGTACTTC	CASSPQGQMAYEQYF
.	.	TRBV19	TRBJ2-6	TGTGCCAGTAGTATCCGCTCTGGGGCCAACGTCCTGACTTTC	CASSIRSGANVLTF
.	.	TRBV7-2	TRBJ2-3	TGTGCCAGCGCACCGGGACATAGCACAGATACGCAGTATTTT	CASAPGHSTDTQYF
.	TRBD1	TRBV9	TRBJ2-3	TGTGCCAGCAGCCTCGGACAGGGAGAAACAGATACGCAGTATTTT	CASSLGQGETDTQYF
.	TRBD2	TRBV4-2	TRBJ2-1	TGTGCCAGCAGCCAACTGCCGGGAGGGCCATCCTACAATGAGCAGTTCTTC	CASSQLPGGPSYNEQFF
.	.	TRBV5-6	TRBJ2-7	TGTGCCAGCAGCTCGAGGGTCTTAAGCTCCTACGAGCAGTACTTC	CASSSRVLSSYEQYF
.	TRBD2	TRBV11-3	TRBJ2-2	TGTGCCAGCAGCTTGCAGGGAGGGACCGGGGAGCTGTTTTTT	CASSLQGGTGELFF
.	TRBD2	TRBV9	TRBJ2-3	TGTGCCAGCAGCGCGCGGGGGGGGGATACGCAGTATTTT	CASSARGGDTQYF
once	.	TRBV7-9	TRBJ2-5	TGTGCCAGCAGCCCATCCGCCCGGGGGGCGACCCAGTACTTC	CASSPSARGATQYF
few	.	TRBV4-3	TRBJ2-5	TGCGCCAGCAGCCAAGCGGTGGATGGGACTCAAGAGACCCAGTACTTC	CASSQAVDGTQETQYF
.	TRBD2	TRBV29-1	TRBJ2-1	TGCAGCGTTGTCCGTGTTCGGACTAGCGGGATAAGGCCAAATGAGCAGTTCTTC	CSVVRVRTSGIRPNEQFF
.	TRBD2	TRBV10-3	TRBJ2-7	TGTGCCATCAGTATCGTGGGTAGCGGGACCAACGAGCAGTACTTC	CAISIVGSGTNEQYF
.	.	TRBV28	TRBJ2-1	TGTGCCAGCAGTTTTAGGGACTCATGGTACAGCTCCTACAATGAGCAGTTCTTC	CASSFRDSWYSSYNEQFF
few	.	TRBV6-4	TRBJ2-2	TGTGCCAGCAGTGACTCTAGCGGGAACACCGGGGAGCTGTTTTTT	CASSDSSGNTGELFF
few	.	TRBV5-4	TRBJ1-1	TGTGCCAGCAGCCCACCGAGGGGGGAAGCTTTCTTT	CASSPPRGEAFF
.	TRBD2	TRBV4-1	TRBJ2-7	TGCGCCAGCAGCCAAGGTGCGGGAGGGATCTCCTACGAGCAGTACTTC	CASSQGAGGISYEQYF
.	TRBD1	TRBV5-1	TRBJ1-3	TGCGCCAGCAGCCGACAGGGGGCAGGAAACACCATATATTTT	CASSRQGAGNTIYF
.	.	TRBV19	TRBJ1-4	TGTGCCAGTAGTGGAGAGGTAGGGGTTGAAAAACTGTTTTTT	CASSGEVGVEKLFF
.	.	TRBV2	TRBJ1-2	TGTGCCAGCAGTGCGTCAACAGGATCGATCCTAGCTAACTATGGCTACACCTTC	CASSASTGSILANYGYTF
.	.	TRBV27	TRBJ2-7	TGTGCCAGCTCTTTCGGACAACACGAGCAGTACTTC	CASSFGQHEQYF
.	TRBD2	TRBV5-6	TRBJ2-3	TGTGCCAGCAGCTCCACCTCAGGACTAGCGACAGATACGCAGTATTTT	CASSSTSGLATDTQYF
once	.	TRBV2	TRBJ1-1	TGTGCCAGCAGCCCCCAACCGGGGGGGAGCACTGAAGCTTTCTTT	CASSPQPGGSTEAFF
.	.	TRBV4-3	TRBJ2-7	TGCGCCAGCAGCCAAGATCTTGGTAGCTCCTACGAGCAGTACTTC	CASSQDLGSSYEQYF
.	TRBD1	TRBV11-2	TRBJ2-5	TGTGCCAGCAGCGTAAGACAGGGGGCGGAGACCCAGTACTTC	CASSVRQGAETQYF
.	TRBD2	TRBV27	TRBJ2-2	TGTGCCAGCAGTTTATCGGGGAGGGTGGACACCGGGGAGCTGTTTTTT	CASSLSGRVDTGELFF
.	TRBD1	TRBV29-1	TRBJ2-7	TGCAGCGTTGAGTTCGGGGACAGGTCGATCTCCTACGAGCAGTACTTC	CSVEFGDRSISYEQYF
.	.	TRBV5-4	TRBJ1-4	TGTGCCAGCAGCTTGGGTGGAGGACGGGCAGGTGAAAAACTGTTTTTT	CASSLGGGRAGEKLFF
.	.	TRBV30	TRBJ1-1	TGTGCCTGGAGTGTACGCAGGGTGTTCACTGAAGCTTTCTTT	CAWSVRRVFTEAFF
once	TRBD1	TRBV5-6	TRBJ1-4	TGTGCCAGTCAGGGGGCCCGAAATGAAAAACTGTTTTTT	CASQGARNEKLFF
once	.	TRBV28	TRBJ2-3	TGTGCCAGCAGTTTATTGGGGGGAGAGATCGCAGATACGCAGTATTTT	CASSLLGGEIADTQYF
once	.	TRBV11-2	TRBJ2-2	TGTGCCAGCAGCTTAATTCGGAACACCGGGGAGCTGTTTTTT	CASSLIRNTGELFF
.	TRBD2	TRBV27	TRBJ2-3	TGTGCCACCAAAAAACCGGGACTAGGAGCGGGCACAGATACGCAGTATTTT	CATKKPGLGAGTDTQYF
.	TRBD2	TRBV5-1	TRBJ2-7	TGCGCCAGCAGCTTGGTTAAGGCGGGAGGGCCAAGGACGAACGAGCAGTACTTC	CASSLVKAGGPRTNEQYF
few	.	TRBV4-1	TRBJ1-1	TGCGCCAGCAGCCCCGGGGAGTCGAACACTGAAGCTTTCTTT	CASSPGESNTEAFF
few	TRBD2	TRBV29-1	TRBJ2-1	TGCAGCGTCGAAACTAGCGCCACCTACAATGAGCAGTTCTTC	CSVETSATYNEQFF
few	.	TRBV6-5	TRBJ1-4	TGTGCCAGCAGTTACTCAACGGCCCCGGGGGAAAAACTGTTTTTT	CASSYSTAPGEKLFF
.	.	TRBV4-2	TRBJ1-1	TGTGCCAGCAGCCAAGACGACAGATTTTTAGCTTTCTTT	CASSQDDRFLAFF
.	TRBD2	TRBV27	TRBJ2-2	TGTGCCAGCAGTTTACAGGGACTAGAGATTGTCGGGGAGCTGTTTTTT	CASSLQGLEIVGELFF
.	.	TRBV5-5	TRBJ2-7	TGTGCCAGCAGCTTGGAACTGATCTCCTACGAGCAGTACTTC	CASSLELISYEQYF
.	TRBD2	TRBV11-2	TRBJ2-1	TGTGCCAGCAGCACATCGGGACTAGCGGGGTACAATGAGCAGTTCTTC	CASSTSGLAGYNEQFF
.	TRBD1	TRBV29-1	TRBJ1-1	TGCAGCGTCACAACGGACAGGGCAACTGAAGCTTTCTTT	CSVTTDRATEAFF